The next 19 T cell receptor beta chains were all read from a single sample in a study of blood T cell repertoires in COVID-19. Data came from immunoSEQ multiplex PCR; TCRdb stores just in-frame clones and leaves some out. The data show about 200,000 clones, about four fifths seen once. The source material was peripheral blood. The receptors here all came from a middle-aged woman with active or convalescent COVID-19.

This chain connects TRBV5-4 to TRBJ1-4; a possible D gene is TRBD1 (6 bases). V lost 5 bases to trimming and J lost 7 bases, with 15 bases between them. CDR3 length equals 14 residues. Germline V gene lookup returns CDR1 SGHNT and CDR2 YYREEE (reference sequence). The DNA of the CDR3 is TGTGCCAGCAGTTTCTCAGGGGAGGGTGAAAAACTGTTTTTT. Its protein is CASSFSGEGEKLFF.

The chain has TRBV5-5 and TRBJ2-5, with D tentatively TRBD1 (6 bases). The CDR3 covers 16 residues. Trimming removed 1 base from V and 6 bases from J, with 19 bases in between. Germline-derived CDR1 and CDR2 are SGHKS and YYEKEE (reference sequence). CDR3 residues: CASSLQDRHPIKTQYF. The CDR3, as DNA: TGTGCCAGCAGCTTGCAGGACAGACATCCAATTAAGACCCAGTACTTC.

The V and J genes are TRBV30 and TRBJ1-6; 7 bases align to TRBD1. Germline loops: CDR1 GTSNPN, CDR2 SVGIG (reference sequence). The CDR3 contains 14 residues. Trimming at V came to 0 bases and at J to 7 bases, leaving 3 bases not matched to a gene. The CDR3 DNA is TGTGCCTGGAGTGTACAGGGGACAAATTCACCCCTCCACTTT. It specifies CAWSVQGTNSPLHF. Full variable domain (missing parts from reference TRBV30 and TRBJ1-6): SQTIHQWPATLVQPVGSPLSLECTVEGTSNPNLYWYRQAAGRGLQLLFYSVGIGQISSEVPQNLSASRPQDRQFILSSKKLLLSDSGFYLCAWSVQGTNSPLHFGNGTRLTVT.

The chain has TRBV4-3 and TRBJ2-5; TRBD1 is a possible D gene (6 bases). This CDR3 contains 15 residues. V lost 4 bases, J lost 2 bases, and 14 bases lay in between. Germline V gene sequence: CDR1 LGHNA, CDR2 YSLEER. The DNA of the CDR3 is TGCGCCAGCAGCCGAGTGCCGACAGGACAAGAGACCCAGTACTTC. Its protein is CASSRVPTGQETQYF.

The chain has TRBV28 and TRBJ1-2; 7 bases agree with TRBD1. The CDR3 is 15 amino acids. V dropped 6 bases and J dropped 4; count of bases not matched to a gene: 11. In germline, CDR1 is MDHEN, CDR2 SYDVKM. The CDR3 region has the DNA TGTGCCAGCAGAAAGTCAGGGACAGCCCTCTATGGCTACACCTTC. Its translation: CASRKSGTALYGYTF.

In regard to this clone: One end of the junction varies from germline; a read error may be responsible. The chain uses TRBV9 and TRBJ2-6; 10 positions agree with TRBD2. The CDR3 contains 16 residues. In germline, CDR1 is SGDLS, CDR2 YYNGEE. This chain's CDR3 is CARSGGAGAGANVLTF. The CDR3 DNA reads as TGTGCCCGCAGCGGGGGGGCGGGGGCCGGGGCCAACGTCCTGACTTTC.

This clone was observed a single time. The genes are TRBV6-6 and TRBJ2-2; 8 nucleotides match TRBD1. In germline, CDR1 is MNHNY, CDR2 SVGAGI (reference sequence). The V gene end was trimmed by 6 bases and the J gene end by 5 bases; junction bases not matched to a gene: 8. The CDR3 runs 15 residues. CDR3 nucleotides: TGTGCCAGCAGCCGCAGGGGGCGCAGAACCGGGGAGCTGTTTTTT. Its protein is CASSRRGRRTGELFF.

The J gene is TRBJ2-1, the V gene TRBV11-3, with TRBD1 matching 7 bases. The length of the CDR3 is 17 residues. The trim removed 4 bases at V and 0 bases at J, leaving 9 bases unmatched. Per the germline V gene, CDR1 is SGHNT and CDR2 is YENEEA. The CDR3, as DNA: TGTGCCAGCAGCTCACCACAGGGGCTGAGCTCCTACAATGAGCAGTTCTTC. Translated, it gives CASSSPQGLSSYNEQFF.

The chain couples TRBV19 to TRBJ1-6; 7 bases map to TRBD1. With 10 bases clipped from V and 3 bases from J, the junction kept 6 bases outside the gene matches. Germline V CDR1 and CDR2: LNHDA, SQIVND (reference sequence). CDR3 length: 14 residues. Here the CDR3 reads CATGDSYYNSPLHF. CDR3 DNA sequence: TGTGCCACCGGGGACAGCTACTATAATTCACCCCTCCACTTT.

This clone was observed a handful of times. The chain is built from TRBV30 and TRBJ2-1, with 8 bases matching TRBD2. J was trimmed by 3 bases and V by 4 bases; bases with no gene match: 8. The CDR3 extends over 15 amino acids. CDR1 is GTSNPN, CDR2 SVGIG, per germline (reference sequence). The CDR3 DNA reads TGTGCCTGGACCCATAGCGGGGCCTTCTACAATGAGCAGTTCTTC. It specifies CAWTHSGAFYNEQFF.

This clone was seen only once. The chain is built from TRBV29-1 and TRBJ2-7; TRBD1 aligns across 7 bases. The V segment lost 0 bases and the J segment 3 bases; nucleotides outside the gene matches: 5. Germline V gives CDR1 SQVTM, CDR2 ANQGSEA. This CDR3 is built from 14 residues. This CDR3 reads CSVEERGRGYEQYF. CDR3 nucleotide sequence: TGCAGCGTTGAAGAGAGGGGGCGAGGCTACGAGCAGTACTTC.

This clone was observed a handful of times. The CDR3 DNA sequence: TGTGCCAGCAGCTTAAATCGGGGTCCCGGGGAGCTGTTTTTT. This encodes CASSLNRGPGELFF. The gene calls are TRBV7-3 and TRBJ2-2, with D maybe TRBD2 (5 bases). The germline V and J ends were trimmed by 1 base and 6 bases, with 9 bases remaining between them. Germline V CDR1 and CDR2: SGHTA, FQGTGA. The CDR3 sequence is 14 residues long. The whole variable domain, remainder taken from reference TRBV7-3 and TRBJ2-2, is GAGVSQTPSNKVTEKGKYVELRCDPISGHTALYWYRQSLGQGPEFLIYFQGTGAADDSGLPNDRFFAVRPEGSVSTLKIQRTERGDSAVYLCASSLNRGPGELFFGEGSRLTVL.

This sequence joins TRBV4-1 and TRBJ2-2, with TRBD1 matching over 9 bases. CDR1 and CDR2 from the germline V gene are MGHRA and YSYEKL. After removal of 5 bases from V and 4 bases from J, the junction contained 8 bases not matched to a gene. This CDR3 region has 16 residues. The CDR3 is CASSTPGTGSTGELFF. The CDR3 coding sequence is TGCGCCAGCAGCACGCCCGGGACAGGGTCCACCGGGGAGCTGTTTTTT.

The CDR3: CASSARGKGREADTQYF. In nucleotides, the CDR3 is TGTGCCAGCAGTGCGAGGGGAAAAGGGCGGGAGGCAGATACGCAGTATTTT. The rearrangement links TRBV6-1 to TRBJ2-3, with TRBD2 matching over 8 bases. The ends lost 4 bases at V and 4 bases at J; junction bases unmatched: 13. CDR1 and CDR2 from the germline V gene are MNHNS and SASEGT. There are 17 residues in the CDR3.

The chain is built from TRBV6-2 or TRBV6-3 and TRBJ2-3, with 11 positions matching TRBD2. The CDR3 length is 15 residues. Germline V CDR1 and CDR2: MNHEY, SVGEGT. V was clipped by 5 bases and J by 6 bases; unmatched bases: 7. CDR3 sequence: CASSPTSGTPDTQYF. The DNA for the CDR3 is TGTGCCAGCAGTCCGACTAGCGGGACCCCGGATACGCAGTATTTT.

V usage is TRBV12-3 or TRBV12-4 and J usage is TRBJ1-1; tentatively, D is TRBD1 (5 bases). The CDR3 is 13 amino acids. V was trimmed by 6 bases and J by 2 bases, leaving 10 bases between them. Here the CDR3 DNA reads TGTGCCAGCAGGCGGGGACGAAACACTGAAGCTTTCTTT. Translation gives CASRRGRNTEAFF.

A single count supports this clone. The chain has TRBV7-9 and TRBJ1-1, with a tentative D call TRBD1 (5 bases). The V gene's germline CDR1 is SEHNR and CDR2 FQNEAQ (reference sequence). The CDR3 extends over 12 amino acids. V lost 6 bases to trimming and J lost 5 bases, with 10 bases between them. The CDR3, as DNA: TGTGCCAGCAGGAACGGGGGTACTGAAGCTTTCTTT. Amino acids: CASRNGGTEAFF.

This clone appeared once. The chain combines TRBV4-3 with TRBJ1-2, with 7 bases identical to TRBD1. The V gene's germline CDR1 is LGHNA and CDR2 YSLEER. The V segment lost 2 bases and the J segment 8 bases; nucleotides outside the gene matches: 8. The length of the CDR3 is 14 residues. The DNA for the CDR3 is TGCGCCAGCAGCCAACGACAGGGTTTCGCGGGCTACACCTTC. Translating it yields CASSQRQGFAGYTF.

The CDR3 nucleotides are TGTGCCAGCTCACCACTAGCTGAGAACACTGAAGCTTTCTTT. It is translated as CASSPLAENTEAFF. The J gene is TRBJ1-1, the V gene TRBV18, with no clear D. The CDR3 spans 14 residues. V was trimmed by 1 base and J by 1 base, leaving 7 bases between them. Germline-derived CDR1 and CDR2 are KGHSH and LQKENI.